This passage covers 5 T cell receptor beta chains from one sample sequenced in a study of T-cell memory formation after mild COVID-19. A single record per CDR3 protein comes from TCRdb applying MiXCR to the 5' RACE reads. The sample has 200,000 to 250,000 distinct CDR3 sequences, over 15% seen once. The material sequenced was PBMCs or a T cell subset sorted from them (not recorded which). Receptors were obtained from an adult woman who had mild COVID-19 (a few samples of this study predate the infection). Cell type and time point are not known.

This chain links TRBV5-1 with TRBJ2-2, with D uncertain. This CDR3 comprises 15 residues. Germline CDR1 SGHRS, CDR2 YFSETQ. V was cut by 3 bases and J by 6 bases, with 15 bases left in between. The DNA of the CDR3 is TGCGCCAGCAGCTCCATGGGGAACATCCCCGGGGAGCTGTTTTTT. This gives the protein CASSSMGNIPGELFF.

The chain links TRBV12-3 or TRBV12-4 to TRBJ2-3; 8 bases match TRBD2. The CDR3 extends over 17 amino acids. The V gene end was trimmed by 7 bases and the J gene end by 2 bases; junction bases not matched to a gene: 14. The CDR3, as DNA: TGTGCCAGCAACCCCTGGGGTAGCGGGGTACCCACAGATACGCAGTATTTT. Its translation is CASNPWGSGVPTDTQYF.

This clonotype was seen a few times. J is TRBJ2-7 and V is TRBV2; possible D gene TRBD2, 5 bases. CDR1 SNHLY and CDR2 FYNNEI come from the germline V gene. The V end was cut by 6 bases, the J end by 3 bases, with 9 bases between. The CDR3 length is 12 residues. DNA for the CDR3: TGTGCCAGCAGCGCCGAGGGCTACGAGCAGTACTTC. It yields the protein CASSAEGYEQYF.

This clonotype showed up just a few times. CDR3 nucleotides: TGTGCCAGCAGCCATCCGGCCGTCGTTATCTACGAGCAGTACTTC. Translating it yields CASSHPAVVIYEQYF. The chain carries TRBV6-1 and TRBJ2-7, with D unresolved. The germline CDR1 and CDR2 sequences are MNHNS and SASEGT. Trimming took off 6 bases at V and 3 bases at J, with 18 bases between the two ends. This CDR3 comprises 15 residues.

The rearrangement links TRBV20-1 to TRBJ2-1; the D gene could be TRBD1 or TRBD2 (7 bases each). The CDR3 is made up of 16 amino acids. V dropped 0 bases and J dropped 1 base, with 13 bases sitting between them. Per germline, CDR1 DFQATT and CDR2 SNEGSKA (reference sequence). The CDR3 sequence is CSARDQGGQSYNEQFF. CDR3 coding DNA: TGCAGTGCTAGAGATCAGGGGGGGCAGTCCTACAATGAGCAGTTCTTC.